This TCR beta chain was identified during a study of T cell repertoires in cytomegalovirus infection. Study findings and constraints: Using cumulative public TCR beta family frequency, the authors identified those who carried CMV together with the relevant HLA.

This clonotype was seen at least ten times. Its specificity is unknown. TCRdb analysed the reads with MiXCR anew, one entry per CDR3 protein. The table has some 110,000 distinct CDR3 sequences, roughly 32% seen once; the top ten hold about 54%. The specimen comprised CD8+ T cells from cultured PBMCs, sampled from culture after CMV antigen stimulation. The clonotype comes from a human donor in good health (CMV status not recorded). Some clones in this sample may be carry-over from other donors' samples.

CDR3 DNA: TGCGCCAGCAGCCAAGGGGAAGGATGGTCGTCCTACGAGCAGTACTTC. This codes for CASSQGEGWSSYEQYF. The chain joins TRBV4-1 to TRBJ2-7; no definite D call. The CDR3 length is 16 residues. V shed 1 base and J shed 1 base, with 14 bases lying between them. From germline, CDR1 is MGHRA and CDR2 YSYEKL.